Included here is one T cell receptor (beta chain) sequence, with context. The antigen is unknown. Here immunoSEQ multiplex PCR was the method, and the copy in TCRdb shows in-frame clones only, minus some. The table has around 610,000 clones, roughly 95% seen once. V shed 5 bases, J shed 11 bases, and the junction held 17 bases outside the gene matches. CDR1 is MNHEY and CDR2 is SMNVEV in the germline V gene (reference sequence). There are 15 residues in the CDR3. Positive CCR7 selection of CD45RO-negative cells yielded the naive CD8 cells, and terminally differentiated effector memory CD45RA+ cells were excluded. Donors were Caucasian adults residing in Nashville, Tennessee, USA. The data stem from a study of shared clonotypes between healthy human individuals. Study context: The study used three CD4 naive, three CD4 memory, two CD8 naive and one CD8 memory plate per donor.

The study's findings and limits: Sampling covered nothing but blood. Tissue TCR repertoires likely differ from those found in blood.

The rearrangement links TRBV27 to TRBJ1-1; 7 nucleotides agree with TRBD1. The clonotype comes from a woman aged 30 to 39 in good health. What was sequenced was naive CD8+ T cells sorted from blood. This chain's CDR3 is CASSPAQGHGLEAFF. The CDR3 coding sequence is TGTGCCAGCAGTCCAGCACAGGGGCACGGTTTAGAGGCTTTCTTT.